The sample holds many counts of the clone carrying this T cell receptor (beta chain). Its antigen is currently unknown. This sample was included in a study of T cells after yellow fever vaccination. Whole-study context: For low cell numbers, libraries were made with SMART-Seq v4 Ultra Low Input. Study observations and caveats: Repertoires obtained by FACS sorting could include abundant clonotypes that entered as contaminants from the bulk population. It was a weaker secondary response, yet one that peaked faster, at day 5 versus 15.

One entry per CDR3 protein results from TCRdb running MiXCR on the 5' RACE reads. This table holds 150,000 to 200,000 distinct CDR3 sequences, around 8.5% found once. This clonotype was sampled from a young man who received the YFV17D yellow fever vaccine. Sequences were derived from CD8+ T cells sorted from PBMCs, sampled 45 days after the yellow fever booster vaccination.

The CDR3 coding sequence is TGTGCCAGCAGCCCGGGACAGGGGACCGGGGAGCTGTTTTTT. Its translation: CASSPGQGTGELFF. The rearrangement links TRBV27 to TRBJ2-2; 10 nucleotides agree with TRBD1. V gave up 6 bases and J gave up 5 bases; unmatched junction bases: 3. The CDR3 has 14 residues. Germline lookup yields CDR1 MNHEY and CDR2 SMNVEV (reference sequence).